This TCR beta chain appears in the sequencing data of a study of cytomegalovirus exposure and HLA in healthy donors. Study observations and caveats: In a later analysis, V- and J-gene trimming of beta chains associated with a DCLRE1C missense variant, replicated independently.

Germline CDR1 is LGHNA and CDR2 is YNFKEQ. The V and J ends lost 0 bases and 6 bases respectively, with 8 bases between them. This CDR3 region has 14 residues. In the case of this clone: Its antigen remains unknown.

The PCR used 60 Vbeta and 13 Jbeta primers. This table comes from immunoSEQ multiplex PCR, and its TCRdb copy is limited to in-frame clones, with some not included. Of over 75,000 clones in the sample, around 84% were seen once. This clonotype was sampled from a woman aged 50 to 60 in good health and CMV-seronegative. The sequenced sample was PBMCs. This chain links TRBV4-2 with TRBJ2-2; tentatively, D is TRBD2 (6 bases). CDR3 sequence (DNA): TGTGCCAGCAGCCAAGACTCGGGAGCCGGGGAGCTGTTTTTT. It is translated as CASSQDSGAGELFF.